This TCR beta chain was captured by sequencing in a study of blood T cell repertoires in COVID-19. In the study overall: The United States, Italy and Spain were the sources of the acute and convalescent COVID-19 samples. T cells, B-cell-depleted T cells, or PBMCs supplied cDNA or gDNA.

This clone has just a few counts. Original handling: For nucleated cells, counts were estimated from reference gene primer amplification. The method was immunoSEQ multiplex PCR; TCRdb's version includes in-frame clones alone and lacks a portion of them. V and J calls and clone size are those listed in that table; D and trimming were worked out from the DNA. The table has 28,000 or so clones, 85% to 90% seen once. The V end was cut by 3 bases, the J end by 6 bases, with 9 bases between. CDR1 is SGHTA and CDR2 is FQGNSA in the germline V gene. The length of the CDR3 is 13 residues. Sequencing input: peripheral blood. This TCR derives from a human donor in a cohort sampled during active COVID-19. The chain is built from TRBV7-2 and TRBJ1-5; possibly TRBD1 for D (6 bases). The CDR3 sequence is CASSLGAAQPQHF. For the CDR3, the DNA is TGTGCCAGCAGCTTGGGGGCGGCTCAGCCCCAGCATTTT.